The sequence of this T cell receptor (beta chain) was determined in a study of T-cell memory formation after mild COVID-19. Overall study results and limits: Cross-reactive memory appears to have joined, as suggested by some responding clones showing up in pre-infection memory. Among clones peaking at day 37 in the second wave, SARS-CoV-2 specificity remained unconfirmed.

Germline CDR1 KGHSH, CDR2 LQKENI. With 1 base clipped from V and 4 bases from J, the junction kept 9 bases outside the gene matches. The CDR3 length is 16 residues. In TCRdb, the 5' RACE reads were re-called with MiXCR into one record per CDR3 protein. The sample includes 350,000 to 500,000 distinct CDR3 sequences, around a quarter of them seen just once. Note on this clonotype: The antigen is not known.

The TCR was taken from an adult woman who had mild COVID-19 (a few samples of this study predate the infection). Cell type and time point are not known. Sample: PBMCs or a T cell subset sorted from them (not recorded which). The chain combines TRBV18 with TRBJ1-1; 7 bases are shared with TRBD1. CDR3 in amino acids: CASSPRRQGVGTEAFF. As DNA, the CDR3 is TGTGCCAGCTCACCACGACGACAGGGCGTAGGCACTGAAGCTTTCTTT.